This T cell receptor (beta chain) emerged from a study of regulatory T cells in long-lasting Graves disease. The wider study: Graves' patients with a new diagnosis had received antithyroid drugs under 3 months. Study results and limitations: Persistent disease was characterized by preferential usage of TRBV28, TRBJ1-2 and TRBJ2-5.

Per the germline V gene, CDR1 is SGHTA and CDR2 is FQGTGA. The CDR3 length is 13 residues. Trimming pared 8 bases from V and 0 bases from J, leaving 8 bases between. Time point in this sample: newly diagnosed GD, antithyroid drugs for less than 3 months. With RNA extracted from PBMCs as input, the TCR library was made. This clonotype was seen ten or more times. Antigen: not known. Combining iRepertoire HTBI primers with Arm-PCR of CDR3 regions, the authors built TCR beta libraries. TCRdb independently ran MiXCR on the multiplex PCR reads; one entry per CDR3 protein. The sample records some 410,000 distinct CDR3 sequences, roughly 15% being singletons. Separately, the same data were catalogued under a study of T cells in Graves' hyperthyroidism and ophthalmopathy. As reported in that work: Each patient was aged 18 to 65 and had newly diagnosed hyperthyroidism of under 2 months' duration. Exclusion of patients followed from uncontrolled infection, other autoimmune disease, pregnancy or lactation.

The sequence derives from a woman under 40 with Graves disease. The chain joins TRBV7-3 to TRBJ2-1; D unclear. The sequencing here drew on peripheral blood mononuclear cells (PBMCs), taken at new diagnosis, from a patient treated with antithyroid drugs. The chain's CDR3 is CASAANSYNEQFF. CDR3 coding DNA: TGTGCCAGCGCAGCTAACTCCTACAATGAGCAGTTCTTC.